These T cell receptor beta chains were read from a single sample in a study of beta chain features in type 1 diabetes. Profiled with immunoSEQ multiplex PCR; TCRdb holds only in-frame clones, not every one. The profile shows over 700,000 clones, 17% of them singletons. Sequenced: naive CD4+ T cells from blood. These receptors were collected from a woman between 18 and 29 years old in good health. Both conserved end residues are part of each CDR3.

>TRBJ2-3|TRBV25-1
CASSPGYTDTQYF
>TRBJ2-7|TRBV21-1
CASSNSRGGSYEQYF
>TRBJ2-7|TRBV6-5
CASSPDGGTYEQYF
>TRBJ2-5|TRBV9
CASSSRGLAGETQYF
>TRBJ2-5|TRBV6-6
CASRPRDRGVETQYF
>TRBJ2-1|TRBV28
CASSLFASGDNEQFF
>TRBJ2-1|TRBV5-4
CASSPALYNEQFF
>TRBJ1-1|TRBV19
CASSEPGQGYLTEAFF
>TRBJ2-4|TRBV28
CASSSLAAQNIQYF
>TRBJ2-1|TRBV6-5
CASSSSKEQFF
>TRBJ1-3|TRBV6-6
CASDTGKLGNTIYF
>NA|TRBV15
CATSRQRAGVYEQYF
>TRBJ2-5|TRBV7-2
CASSLVSQPYQETQYF
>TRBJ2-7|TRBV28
CASSPTLGLAGYEQYF
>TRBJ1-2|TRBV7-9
CASSTGQGHYGYTF
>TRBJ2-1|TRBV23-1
CASRRQVREQFF
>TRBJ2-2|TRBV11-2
CASSLDLEGGAGTNTGELFF
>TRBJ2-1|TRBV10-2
CASSEGQGLRYNEQFF